This T cell receptor (beta chain) originates from a study of cytomegalovirus exposure and HLA in healthy donors. Regarding the study as a whole: Association of a missense DCLRE1C variant with TCR beta V- and J-gene trimming was reported in a later analysis.

13 Jbeta primers and 60 Vbeta primers were used for the PCR. Method: immunoSEQ multiplex PCR; TCRdb's copy keeps in-frame clones and lacks some. The table lists 200,000 or so clones. Of note for this clone: Its antigen is unknown.

Sequencing was performed on PBMCs. This clonotype was sampled from a boy aged 5-17 years in good health and CMV-seronegative.

CDR3: CASSRGENGNTIYF. The CDR3 nucleotides are TGTGCCAGCTCACGGGGCGAGAATGGAAACACCATATATTTT. The genes are TRBV18 and TRBJ1-3, with TRBD1 as a possible D gene (5 bases). Trimming cost V 4 bases and J 3 bases, with 10 bases left between them. The germline CDR1 and CDR2 sequences are KGHSH and LQKENI. The CDR3 spans 14 residues.